The 7 T cell receptor beta chains given below trace back to one sample, sequenced in a study of OX40 agonist ivuxolimab in advanced cancers. Sequencing was performed with immunoSEQ multiplex PCR; in TCRdb, only in-frame clones are kept and a portion is missing. The sample gives tens of thousands of clones, approximately 80% of which show up once; 1.4% is in the top ten. The sample here was CD4+ or CD8+ T cells sorted from blood, taken in a trial of the OX40 agonist ivuxolimab. The receptors derive from an adult with an advanced solid tumor such as melanoma, head and neck, liver or kidney cancer.

This chain joins TRBV18 and TRBJ1-5; no reliable D call. V dropped 8 bases and J dropped 6 bases, with 17 bases sitting between them. Germline lookup yields CDR1 KGHSH and CDR2 LQKENI. The CDR3 spans 14 residues. DNA of the CDR3: TGTGCCAGCGCCCGCTACGGGGAAGGTCAGCCCCAGCATTTT. It codes for CASARYGEGQPQHF. The whole variable domain, filled in from reference TRBV18 and TRBJ1-5, reads NAGVMQNPRHLVRRRGQEARLRCSPMKGHSHVYWYRQLPEEGLKFMVYLQKENIIDESGMPKERFSAEFPKEGPSILRIQQVVRGDSAAYFCASARYGEGQPQHFGDGTRLSIL.

This clone was picked up a small number of times. The chain recombines TRBV5-1 with TRBJ2-3; D remains ambiguous. Looked up from germline, CDR1 is SGHRS and CDR2 is YFSETQ. CDR3 length: 17 residues. The V end lost 6 bases, the J end lost 6 bases, and 26 bases lay between the germline ends. CDR3 loop: CASTFDSISPAHDTQYF. CDR3 DNA: TGCGCCAGCACCTTCGATTCTATCTCCCCGGCCCATGATACGCAGTATTTT.

The chain carries TRBV5-1 and TRBJ2-7; 10 positions agree with TRBD2. J lost 0 bases, V lost 0 bases, and 6 bases had no gene match. Germline loops: CDR1 SGHRS, CDR2 YFSETQ. CDR3 size: 17 residues. In nucleotides, the CDR3 is TGCGCCAGCAGCTTGGTAGCGGGGGGTCCGAGCTCCTACGAGCAGTACTTC. Its protein product is CASSLVAGGPSSYEQYF. Variable domain in full (rest from reference TRBV5-1 and TRBJ2-7): KAGVTQTPRYLIKTRGQQVTLSCSPISGHRSVSWYQQTPGQGLQFLFEYFSETQRNKGNFPGRFSGRQFSNSRSEMNVSTLELGDSALYLCASSLVAGGPSSYEQYFGPGTRLTVT.

This chain joins TRBV15 and TRBJ2-2; D call uncertain. Trimming pared 3 bases from V and 5 bases from J, leaving 4 bases between. CDR3 length: 12 amino acids. From germline, CDR1 is LNHNV and CDR2 YYDKDF (reference sequence). CDR3 sequence: CATSRETGELFF. The CDR3, as DNA: TGTGCCACCAGCAGGGAGACCGGGGAGCTGTTTTTT.

The chain recombines TRBV6-1 with TRBJ2-7; 7 bases map to TRBD1. Germline CDR1 and CDR2: MNHNS and SASEGT. The junction had 17 bases not matched to a gene; V was cut back by 0 bases and J by 6 bases. The CDR3 loop spans 18 amino acids. Here the CDR3 DNA reads TGTGCCAGCAGTGAAGCGGCGGCGATGGGACAGAAACCTGGCGAGCAGTACTTC. Residues: CASSEAAAMGQKPGEQYF.

V is TRBV5-5 and J is TRBJ1-1, with a tentative D call TRBD1 (6 bases). CDR1 SGHKS and CDR2 YYEKEE come from the germline V gene (reference sequence). Trimming took 5 bases from V and 1 from J, leaving 12 bases between them. The CDR3 is made up of 14 amino acids. This CDR3 is CASSSRDKNTEAFF. CDR3 DNA: TGTGCCAGCAGTTCCCGGGACAAGAACACTGAAGCTTTCTTT. Together with reference TRBV5-5 and TRBJ1-1, the CDR3 gives the full variable domain: DAGVTQSPTHLIKTRGQQVTLRCSPISGHKSVSWYQQVLGQGPQFIFQYYEKEERGRGNFPDRFSARQFPNYSSELNVNALLLGDSALYLCASSSRDKNTEAFFGQGTRLTVV.

The table lists this clone with a few counts. This chain links TRBV5-1 with TRBJ1-5; D perhaps matches TRBD1 (6 bases). The V gene's germline CDR1 is SGHRS and CDR2 YFSETQ. V was cut by 5 bases and J by 4 bases, with 13 bases left in between. The CDR3 covers 14 residues. The CDR3 bases are TGCGCCAGCAGGAGGGAAGGGGGAAATCAGCCCCAGCATTTT. It encodes CASRREGGNQPQHF.